The clone carrying this T cell receptor (beta chain) was detected many times. The antigen remains unidentified. The data are from a study of regulatory T cells in long-lasting Graves disease. The study, taken as a whole, reports: Limited samples may have lowered accuracy.

In building TCR beta libraries, iRepertoire HTBI primers were used together with Arm-PCR of CDR3 regions. Using its own MiXCR run on the multiplex PCR reads, TCRdb lists one record per CDR3 protein. The table lists around 500,000 distinct CDR3 sequences, 12% of them singletons. This CDR3 has 15 residues. V lost 5 bases to trimming and J lost 0 bases, with 8 bases between them. CDR1 SNHLY and CDR2 FYNNEI come from the germline V gene. As to time point: newly diagnosed GD, antithyroid drugs for less than 3 months. Following extraction of RNA from PBMCs, that RNA was used to make the TCR library. These data were likewise used in another study, on T cells in Graves' hyperthyroidism and ophthalmopathy.

This specimen consisted of peripheral blood mononuclear cells (PBMCs), obtained at new diagnosis, from a patient treated with antithyroid drugs. This TCR was sampled from a woman under 40 with Graves disease. This chain joins TRBV2 and TRBJ2-6; no clear D gene. DNA of the CDR3: TGTGCCAGCAGTCCCCCCCTCTCTGGGGCCAACGTCCTGACTTTC. Translated, it gives CASSPPLSGANVLTF. The full variable domain, its missing parts supplied by reference TRBV2 and TRBJ2-6, is EPEVTQTPSHQVTQMGQEVILRCVPISNHLYFYWYRQILGQKVEFLVSFYNNEISEKSEIFDDQFSVERPDGSNFTLKIRSTKLEDSAMYFCASSPPLSGANVLTFGAGSRLTVL.